This T cell receptor (beta chain) stems from a study of blood T cell repertoires in COVID-19 (dated by TCRdb to 2018 to 2020). Study-level background: The collaborator samples originated in the United States, Italy and Spain and spanned the acute and convalescent phases of COVID-19. Nearly every sample came with metadata listing a de-identified subject ID, COVID-19 status, age in years and sex. The samples were drawn from two sources: the first 160 participants of the ongoing ImmuneRACE study, and 1,200 or so subjects contributed by 6 global collaborators. The material from the prospective study consisted of cDNA or gDNA derived from T cells, B-cell-depleted T cells, or PBMCs. Subjects who had been exposed to COVID-19, were actively infected with it, or had recovered from it provided the deeply sampled blood TCRbeta repertoires that made up the dataset. HLA class I and class II types, where available, came from metadata supplied by the sample provider rather than from assay-based typing. A freely available public database, intended as a resource for researchers studying the immune response to SARS-CoV-2, is where the repertoires were released. The paper's findings and limits, for the study overall: The amount of clinical and demographic metadata varied by source and participant and was provided uncurated.

Measured from the cysteine to the phenylalanine, the CDR3 is 14 residues long. Of the read, only the CDR3 DNA is kept; its 42 bases are in frame from base 1. TCRbeta CDR3 regions were amplified from genomic DNA using the immunoSEQ Assay, a bias-controlled multiplex PCR. The published analysis was carried out like this. Nucleated cell counts per sample were estimated from amplification of reference gene primers within the assay. To quantify the absolute abundance of each unique TCRbeta CDR3 rearrangement, sequence reads were collapsed and filtered. For each sample, productive Simpson clonality was calculated as the square root of Simpson's diversity index across productive rearrangements. Imported from immuneACCESS, the table was reduced by TCRdb to in-frame sequences with V and J called. These copies leave out some clones; in studies compared against another copy, an unresolved V gene accounts for under half, and the cause of the remainder is not known. V, J and clone size derive from that table, while D and trimming were established from the DNA sequence. This sample comprises roughly 160,000 clones, around 84% of them detected only once. The top ten constitute around 0.63% of the sample.

One collaborating source in Seattle enrolled patients while the patients were actively infected and followed the patients over time throughout the course of disease. The collaborating institutions used their own protocols to collect whole blood in K2EDTA tubes. For TCRbeta analysis, collaborator samples were shipped as frozen whole blood, as isolated PBMCs, or as DNA extracted from either sample type. This clone has just one count. It has no known antigen specificity. One base away there is no much larger clone; base qualities are not given. The sequenced sample was peripheral blood. The TCR originated in a man between 60 and 75 years old with COVID-19, enrolled during active disease. The chain employs TRBV21-1 and TRBJ1-2. TRBV21-1 is flagged as a pseudogene. The nucleotide sequence is given as TGTGCCAGCAGCAAAGATGGGGGGGCTCGCGGCTACACCTTC. Translated, it reads CASSKDGGARGYTF.